A single sample is the source of the 27 T cell receptor beta chains below, sequenced in a study of vaccination and CD4 T cells after COVID-19 (dated by TCRdb to 2022 to 2024). The method behind the library was PCR. The sequencer was an Illumina iSeq 100. TCR sequencing of DNA from cultured CD4+ T cells used the Oncomine TCR Beta short-read assay at the Johns Hopkins FTIC core. The public reads were reprocessed in TCRdb via fastp at Q25 and MiXCR, keeping in-frame beta chains. All rows with the same CDR3 protein become a single entry with the most common DNA and genes. Here the sample has some 15,000 distinct CDR3 sequences; around 60% occur a single time. Roughly a fifth of the sample goes to the ten largest clones. The treatment or condition label here, explained by the study, means: roughly 11-day PBMC culture with coronavirus spike peptide pools or control peptides (ViraFEST assay). These receptors have no identified antigens.

The sequenced material came from CD4+ T cells from blood, cultured in vitro. The receptors here all came from a human donor who had recovered from COVID-19.

The chain employs TRBV20-1 and TRBJ1-1, with D tentatively TRBD1 (5 bases). Germline V gene sequence: CDR1 DFQATT, CDR2 SNEGSKA (reference sequence). The V and J ends lost 0 bases and 1 base respectively, with 9 bases between them. The CDR3 is made up of 14 amino acids. CDR3 protein: CSAREGAGNTEAFF. Written as DNA, the CDR3 is TGCAGTGCTAGAGAAGGGGCCGGGAACACTGAAGCTTTCTTT.

The chain carries TRBV24-1 and TRBJ2-1; 12 bases map to TRBD2. This CDR3 comprises 17 residues. The germline gives CDR1 KGHDR, CDR2 SFDVKD. V trimming: 2 bases; J trimming: 6 bases; junction bases outside the gene matches: 7. This CDR3 reads CATSDSLAGGRGNEQFF. The CDR3 DNA sequence: TGTGCCACCAGTGATTCTCTAGCGGGAGGGCGAGGCAATGAGCAGTTCTTC.

The chain recombines TRBV7-8 with TRBJ2-7, with TRBD1 identical over 7 bases. This CDR3 is built from 15 residues. Germline V gene sequence: CDR1 SGHVS, CDR2 FQNEAQ. The V segment lost 5 bases and the J segment 1 base; nucleotides outside the gene matches: 8. Here the CDR3 DNA reads TGTGCCAGCAGCCCGGTGCAGGGACAGTCCTACGAGCAGTACTTC. As protein: CASSPVQGQSYEQYF.

The CDR3 region is CASSGAPGTTQYF. CDR3 sequence (DNA): TGTGCCAGCAGCGGAGCCCCCGGGACTACGCAGTATTTT. The chain couples TRBV11-3 to TRBJ2-3; D possibly uses TRBD1 or TRBD2 (5 bases each). Per germline, CDR1 SGHNT and CDR2 YENEEA. The V and J ends lost 5 bases and 8 bases respectively, with 14 bases between them. The CDR3 totals 13 residues.

This sequence joins TRBV12-3 or TRBV12-4 and TRBJ1-2; D is perhaps TRBD1 (5 bases). This CDR3 is built from 14 residues. V was trimmed by 4 bases and J by 0 bases, leaving 9 bases between them. CDR3 coding DNA: TGTGCCAGCAGTTCGACAGTAACTAACTATGGCTACACCTTC. It yields the protein CASSSTVTNYGYTF.

The chain has TRBV18 and TRBJ2-5; D perhaps matches TRBD2 (6 bases). V lost 0 bases and J 4 bases, leaving 15 bases between the germline ends. Germline CDR1 and CDR2: KGHSH and LQKENI. The CDR3 sequence is 16 residues long. CDR3 nucleotide sequence: TGTGCCAGCTCACCACCGAACGGGAGTCTCTCAGAGACCCAGTACTTC. This gives the protein CASSPPNGSLSETQYF.

The sample holds a few counts of this clonotype. The chain has TRBV19 and TRBJ1-5; 7 bases are shared with TRBD1. The length of the CDR3 is 14 residues. Germline CDR1 and CDR2: LNHDA and SQIVND (reference sequence). The V gene end was trimmed by 3 bases and the J gene end by 3 bases; junction bases not matched to a gene: 2. The CDR3 DNA reads TGTGCCAGTAGTATGGAGGGGGCCAATCAGCCCCAGCATTTT. It codes for CASSMEGANQPQHF. Using reference TRBV19 and TRBJ1-5 for the parts outside the CDR3, the full variable domain is DGGITQSPKYLFRKEGQNVTLSCEQNLNHDAMYWYRQDPGQGLRLIYYSQIVNDFQKGDIAEGYSVSREKKESFPLTVTSAQKNPTAFYLCASSMEGANQPQHFGDGTRLSIL.

This clonotype was counted a few times. The gene calls are TRBV6-5 and TRBJ1-2; D remains ambiguous. In germline, CDR1 is MNHEY, CDR2 SVGAGI. The germline V and J ends were trimmed by 4 bases and 3 bases, with 12 bases remaining between them. The length of the CDR3 is 14 residues. The CDR3 sequence is CASSFALVYYGYTF. The CDR3 region has the DNA TGTGCCAGCAGTTTCGCTCTGGTCTACTATGGCTACACCTTC.

The V gene is TRBV2, the J gene TRBJ2-3, with 10 bases that match TRBD2. Germline CDR1 reads SNHLY; CDR2 reads FYNNEI. Trimming at V came to 8 bases and at J to 5 bases, leaving 10 bases not matched to a gene. CDR3 size: 15 residues. The CDR3 is CASAASGGRGDTQYF. CDR3 nucleotides: TGTGCCAGCGCGGCTAGCGGGGGTCGGGGAGATACGCAGTATTTT. The variable domain in full, completed from reference TRBV2 and TRBJ2-3, reads EPEVTQTPSHQVTQMGQEVILRCVPISNHLYFYWYRQILGQKVEFLVSFYNNEISEKSEIFDDQFSVERPDGSNFTLKIRSTKLEDSAMYFCASAASGGRGDTQYFGPGTRLTVL.

V is TRBV7-9 and J is TRBJ2-3, with D uncertain. The CDR3 spans 18 residues. CDR1 is SEHNR and CDR2 is FQNEAQ in the germline V gene (reference sequence). V was pared by 3 bases and J by 12 bases, with 31 bases between. The CDR3 sequence: CASSFPLYSPKAPVAQYF. In nucleotides, the CDR3 is TGTGCCAGCAGCTTCCCCCTTTATTCCCCTAAGGCCCCGGTGGCTCAGTATTTT.

V usage is TRBV12-5 and J usage is TRBJ1-1, with 7 bases aligning to TRBD1. CDR1 is LGHNT and CDR2 is FRNRAP in the germline V gene. V dropped 5 bases and J dropped 5; count of bases not matched to a gene: 8. The CDR3 sequence is 14 residues long. The CDR3, as DNA: TGTGCTAGTGGTCCACGGACAGGTGGGACTGAAGCTTTCTTT. It specifies CASGPRTGGTEAFF.

Concerning this clonotype: A read error may account for a junction end that differs from germline. The genes are TRBV6-5 and TRBJ1-2; 8 nucleotides line up with TRBD1. This CDR3 is 15 amino acids long. Per germline, CDR1 MNHEY and CDR2 SVGAGI. The chain's CDR3 is CASSSPGGYNYGYTF. CDR3 nucleotide sequence: TGTGCCAGTAGTTCCCCAGGGGGCTATAACTATGGCTACACCTTC.

The gene calls are TRBV20-1 and TRBJ2-3; 10 positions agree with TRBD2. V shed 0 bases and J 2 bases; nucleotides not matched to a gene: 14. The CDR3 runs to 19 residues. The germline V gene encodes CDR1 DFQATT and CDR2 SNEGSKA (reference sequence). The CDR3 here is CSARDLSGGAAIHTDTQYF. The DNA of the CDR3 is TGCAGTGCTAGAGATCTAAGCGGGGGGGCCGCGATTCACACAGATACGCAGTATTTT.

The chain employs TRBV30 and TRBJ1-2; TRBD1 matches at 9 bases. The CDR3 spans 12 residues. Unmatched junction bases numbered 8, after V lost 7 bases and J lost 8 bases. CDR1 is GTSNPN and CDR2 is SVGIG in the germline V gene (reference sequence). This CDR3 is CASSQGAQGYTF. CDR3 bases: TGTGCCTCCTCACAGGGGGCACAAGGCTACACCTTC.

The chain is built from TRBV7-8 and TRBJ1-2; no reliable D call. Germline loops: CDR1 SGHVS, CDR2 FQNEAQ. Trimming stripped 1 base from V and 4 bases from J, with 13 bases between. This CDR3 is built from 15 residues. The CDR3 region has the DNA TGTGCCAGCAGCTTAGTTGTGGCAGGCCTCTATGGCTACACCTTC. The encoded protein is CASSLVVAGLYGYTF.

This sequence joins TRBV7-9 and TRBJ1-1, with TRBD1 identical over 8 bases. V lost 3 bases, J lost 3 bases, and 3 bases stayed unmatched. The CDR3 consists of 14 residues. Germline CDR1 SEHNR, CDR2 FQNEAQ (reference sequence). The CDR3 nucleotides read TGTGCCAGCAGCTTCAGGGGGCAGGACACTGAAGCTTTCTTT. Its protein is CASSFRGQDTEAFF.

This rearrangement joins TRBV2 to TRBJ1-5; perhaps TRBD1 as D (5 bases). The CDR3 covers 14 residues. Germline V lookup: CDR1 SNHLY, CDR2 FYNNEI. Trimming shortened V by 3 bases and J by 3 bases, and 9 bases separated the two germline ends. DNA of the CDR3: TGTGCCAGCAGTGACAGGGTACCCAATCAGCCCCAGCATTTT. This gives the protein CASSDRVPNQPQHF.

The chain recombines TRBV2 with TRBJ2-1, with a tentative D call TRBD2 (5 bases). Between the trimmed V and J ends, which lost 4 bases and 7 bases, there was a span of 8 bases. This CDR3 is 12 amino acids long. Germline assignment: CDR1 SNHLY and CDR2 FYNNEI. In nucleotides, the CDR3 is TGTGCCAGCAGTGCGCTAGCTAATGAGCAGTTCTTC. This sequence encodes CASSALANEQFF.

This rearrangement joins TRBV10-1 to TRBJ2-2; D is undetermined. Germline values: CDR1 WNHNN, CDR2 SYGVQD (reference sequence). This CDR3 comprises 12 residues. Trimming removed 6 bases from V and 7 bases from J, with 9 bases in between. The CDR3 DNA is TGCGCCAGCAGCGGCTCGGTCGGGGAGCTGTTTTTT. It specifies CASSGSVGELFF.

CDR3 DNA sequence: TGTGCCACCAGGGACACTTCCTACGAGCAGTACTTC. Its protein is CATRDTSYEQYF. The chain employs TRBV24-1 and TRBJ2-7, with TRBD1 as a possible D gene (5 bases). Trimming removed 7 bases from V and 1 base from J, with 7 bases in between. Germline V CDR1 and CDR2: KGHDR, SFDVKD. The CDR3 contains 12 residues.

The genes are TRBV10-1 and TRBJ2-7, with TRBD2 identical over 14 bases. This CDR3 contains 15 residues. The V gene end was trimmed by 10 bases and the J gene end by 6 bases; junction bases not matched to a gene: 11. Germline V gene data show CDR1 as WNHNN and CDR2 as SYGVQD (reference sequence). The CDR3 here is CATAPGTSGSSEQYF. The CDR3 DNA reads TGCGCCACCGCGCCCGGGACTAGCGGGAGTAGCGAGCAGTACTTC.

This CDR3 reads CASSVTGGTGELFF. The CDR3 bases are TGTGCCAGCAGTGTTACAGGGGGCACCGGGGAGCTGTTTTTT. This rearrangement joins TRBV6-4 to TRBJ2-2; 8 bases are a match to TRBD1. Germline loops: CDR1 MRHNA, CDR2 SNTAGT. The CDR3 is 14 residues long. Trimming removed 4 bases from V and 4 bases from J; junction bases left unmatched: 2.

This clonotype was recorded a few times. The chain carries TRBV20-1 and TRBJ2-3, with D tentatively TRBD2 (5 bases). The ends were cut back, 4 bases at V and 4 bases at J, with 12 bases in the middle. The CDR3 covers 13 residues. The germline gives CDR1 DFQATT, CDR2 SNEGSKA (reference sequence). The CDR3 DNA reads as TGCAGTGCTACCCTCGGGGTGGCAGATACGCAGTATTTT. It specifies CSATLGVADTQYF.

The chain carries TRBV19 and TRBJ2-2; 7 bases line up with TRBD1. CDR1 is LNHDA and CDR2 is SQIVND in the germline V gene (reference sequence). This CDR3 comprises 14 residues. J lost 6 bases, V lost 6 bases, and 7 bases had no gene match. The DNA for the CDR3 is TGTGCCAGTAGGGTAAAGACAGGGCCCGGGGAGCTGTTTTTT. This codes for CASRVKTGPGELFF. The whole variable domain, filled in from reference TRBV19 and TRBJ2-2, reads DGGITQSPKYLFRKEGQNVTLSCEQNLNHDAMYWYRQDPGQGLRLIYYSQIVNDFQKGDIAEGYSVSREKKESFPLTVTSAQKNPTAFYLCASRVKTGPGELFFGEGSRLTVL.

V usage is TRBV19 and J usage is TRBJ2-7; maybe TRBD2 (5 bases). This CDR3 has 15 amino acids. The germline V gene encodes CDR1 LNHDA and CDR2 SQIVND (reference sequence). The V end was cut by 1 base, the J end by 5 bases, with 15 bases between. DNA for the CDR3: TGTGCCAGTAGTATAGCCCTCGGGGTTAGAAACGAGCAGTACTTC. This encodes CASSIALGVRNEQYF.

CDR3 coding DNA: TGTGCCAGCAGCATACTCGTGCAACACACCGGGGAGCTGTTTTTT. This gives the protein CASSILVQHTGELFF. The chain uses TRBV7-2 and TRBJ2-2; D is unresolved. Germline-derived CDR1 and CDR2 are SGHTA and FQGNSA. The CDR3 loop spans 15 amino acids. V was trimmed by 5 bases and J by 3 bases, leaving 13 bases between them. Variable domain in full (rest from reference TRBV7-2 and TRBJ2-2): GAGVSQSPSNKVTEKGKDVELRCDPISGHTALYWYRQSLGQGLEFLIYFQGNSAPDKSGLPSDRFSAERTGGSVSTLTIQRTQQEDSAVYLCASSILVQHTGELFFGEGSRLTVL.

This sequence joins TRBV12-3 or TRBV12-4 and TRBJ1-5; D gene unclear. The V gene lost 3 bases and the J gene lost 2 bases, with 11 bases spanning the gap. CDR3 length: 15 amino acids. Here the CDR3 reads CASSFKGIGNQPQHF. The DNA for the CDR3 is TGTGCCAGCAGTTTTAAGGGAATAGGCAATCAGCCCCAGCATTTT.